Presented here are 22 T cell receptor beta chains from one specimen sequenced in a study of blood T cell repertoires in COVID-19. Here immunoSEQ multiplex PCR was the method, and the copy in TCRdb shows in-frame clones only, minus some. The table has 200,000 to 300,000 clones, approximately 86% seen once. Material: peripheral blood. The receptors were gathered from a woman aged 55-69 years with active or convalescent COVID-19.

V usage is TRBV11-3 and J usage is TRBJ2-7; TRBD1 matches 10 bases. The CDR3 contains 14 residues. Trimming removed 3 bases from V and 6 bases from J; junction bases left unmatched: 5. Germline CDR1 is SGHNT and CDR2 is YENEEA. CDR3 sequence: CASSFRQGAGEQYF. Here the CDR3 DNA reads TGTGCCAGCAGCTTTAGACAGGGGGCTGGCGAGCAGTACTTC. Full variable domain (outside the CDR3, taken from reference TRBV11-3 and TRBJ2-7): EAGVVQSPRYKIIEKKQPVAFWCNPISGHNTLYWYLQNLGQGPELLIRYENEEAVDDSQLPKDRFSAERLKGVDSTLKIQPAELGDSAVYLCASSFRQGAGEQYFGPGTRLTVT.

CDR3 loop: CASRNRGPKYDEQFF. The CDR3 coding sequence is TGTGCCAGCAGGAACAGGGGTCCTAAGTACGATGAGCAGTTCTTC. The chain couples TRBV6-5 to TRBJ2-1; 7 nucleotides match TRBD1. The germline CDR1 and CDR2 sequences are MNHEY and SVGAGI. V lost 6 bases to trimming and J lost 8 bases; unmatched junction nucleotides: 13. The CDR3 totals 15 residues.

This clone was counted between two and nine times. The rearrangement uses TRBV5-1 and TRBJ2-5; TRBD2 agrees at 7 bases. J lost 5 bases, V lost 1 base, and 11 bases had no gene match. The V gene's germline CDR1 is SGHRS and CDR2 YFSETQ. CDR3 length: 16 amino acids. In DNA form, the CDR3 reads TGCGCCAGCAGCTTGTTCGGGACGGGAGGCGTTGAGACCCAGTACTTC. Residues: CASSLFGTGGVETQYF. The variable domain in full, with the rest retrieved from reference TRBV5-1 and TRBJ2-5, is KAGVTQTPRYLIKTRGQQVTLSCSPISGHRSVSWYQQTPGQGLQFLFEYFSETQRNKGNFPGRFSGRQFSNSRSEMNVSTLELGDSALYLCASSLFGTGGVETQYFGPGTRLLVL.

The CDR3 sequence: CASSTGRAGNSYEQYF. The CDR3 nucleotides read TGTGCCAGCTCAACCGGGCGAGCGGGGAACTCCTACGAGCAGTACTTC. The rearrangement links TRBV18 to TRBJ2-7, with 7 bases fitting TRBD2. CDR3 length equals 16 residues. Germline V gives CDR1 KGHSH, CDR2 LQKENI. J lost 0 bases, V lost 5 bases, and 10 bases had no gene match.

This chain links TRBV2 with TRBJ2-2; tentative D call: TRBD2 (6 bases). This CDR3 has 16 residues. Trimming removed 2 bases from V and 4 bases from J, with 14 bases in between. The germline gives CDR1 SNHLY, CDR2 FYNNEI. CDR3 sequence: CASSENPRRATGELFF. CDR3 coding DNA: TGTGCCAGCAGTGAAAATCCTAGGAGGGCCACCGGGGAGCTGTTTTTT.

CDR3 residues: CASSLAGTGVSTDTQYF. The CDR3 bases are TGCGCCAGCAGCTTGGCCGGGACAGGGGTTAGCACAGATACGCAGTATTTT. The rearrangement uses TRBV5-1 and TRBJ2-3; 10 bases are a match to TRBD1. The CDR3 consists of 17 residues. With 0 bases clipped from V and 0 bases from J, the junction kept 4 bases outside the gene matches. The germline CDR1 and CDR2 sequences are SGHRS and YFSETQ. The full variable domain, completed using reference TRBV5-1 and TRBJ2-3, is KAGVTQTPRYLIKTRGQQVTLSCSPISGHRSVSWYQQTPGQGLQFLFEYFSETQRNKGNFPGRFSGRQFSNSRSEMNVSTLELGDSALYLCASSLAGTGVSTDTQYFGPGTRLTVL.

This chain uses TRBV29-1 with TRBJ1-5; no clear D. V was shortened by 5 bases and J by 1 base, with 9 bases between the two germline ends. Looked up from germline, CDR1 is SQVTM and CDR2 is ANQGSEA. This CDR3 comprises 13 residues. The DNA of the CDR3 is TGCAGCGTTACGCTGGGCAGCAATCAGCCCCAGCATTTT. Translation gives CSVTLGSNQPQHF.

The V gene is TRBV23-1, the J gene TRBJ2-7; D is uncertain. TRBV23-1 is known as an ORF, though its function is uncertain. Trimming removed 3 bases at V and 0 bases at J, with 6 bases between. The CDR3 sequence is 13 residues long. The CDR3 DNA sequence: TGCGCCAGCAGTCACCCCGGCTCCTACGAGCAGTACGTC. Translated: CASSHPGSYEQYV.

CDR3 region: CASSPVAGAKNIQYF. As DNA, the CDR3 is TGTGCCAGCAGCCCCGTGGCGGGGGCCAAAAACATTCAGTACTTC. The chain has TRBV11-2 and TRBJ2-4, with D possibly being TRBD2 (6 bases). Per the germline V gene, CDR1 is SGHAT and CDR2 is FQNNGV. V lost 5 bases and J lost 1, with 12 bases in between. This CDR3 spans 15 amino acids. Filled out from reference TRBV11-2 and TRBJ2-4, the complete variable domain reads EAGVAQSPRYKIIEKRQSVAFWCNPISGHATLYWYQQILGQGPKLLIQFQNNGVVDDSQLPKDRFSAERLKGVDSTLKIQPAKLEDSAVYLCASSPVAGAKNIQYFGAGTRLSVL.

In its sample, this clone was seen a few times. The chain is built from TRBV6-2 or TRBV6-3 and TRBJ2-1; D is ambiguous. Germline assignment: CDR1 MNHEY and CDR2 SVGEGT. The CDR3 sequence is 15 residues long. V lost 6 bases and J 9 bases, leaving 21 bases between the germline ends. CDR3 amino acids: CASSPLQRGMSEQFF. Written as DNA, the CDR3 is TGTGCCAGCAGCCCTTTGCAGCGTGGAATGAGTGAGCAGTTCTTC.

This sequence joins TRBV4-1 and TRBJ2-1, with D perhaps matching TRBD1 (5 bases). Trimming shortened V by 3 bases and J by 1 base, and 13 bases separated the two germline ends. Germline CDR1 reads MGHRA; CDR2 reads YSYEKL. The CDR3 is 16 residues long. Here the CDR3 reads CASSHQGVNSYNEQFF. For the CDR3, the DNA is TGCGCCAGCAGCCACCAAGGGGTGAATTCCTACAATGAGCAGTTCTTC.

The rearrangement uses TRBV19 and TRBJ2-1; 9 bases are shared with TRBD2. There are 15 residues in the CDR3. Germline V gene data show CDR1 as LNHDA and CDR2 as SQIVND (reference sequence). With 4 bases clipped from V and 5 bases from J, the junction kept 6 bases outside the gene matches. The CDR3 DNA follows: TGTGCCAGTAGTACCTCGAGCGGGGGGAACAATGAGCAGTTCTTC. It codes for CASSTSSGGNNEQFF.

The CDR3 sequence is CASSPGQGFFEQYF. DNA of the CDR3: TGTGCCAGCTCACCGGGACAGGGGTTCTTTGAGCAGTACTTC. The chain combines TRBV18 with TRBJ2-7, with 10 bases matching TRBD1. The germline gives CDR1 KGHSH, CDR2 LQKENI. With 3 bases clipped from V and 7 bases from J, the junction kept 6 bases outside the gene matches. CDR3 length: 14 amino acids.

The V call is TRBV3-1 (or the pseudogene TRBV3-2), the J call TRBJ2-3; 7 bases line up with TRBD1. The V segment lost 4 bases and the J segment 6 bases; nucleotides outside the gene matches: 4. CDR1 and CDR2 from the germline V gene are LGHDT and YNNKEL (reference sequence). This CDR3 region has 13 residues. In nucleotides, the CDR3 is TGTGCCAGCAGCCGGGTCAGGGGGGATACGCAGTATTTT. Amino acids: CASSRVRGDTQYF.

This clone was seen more than once but under ten times. V gene TRBV10-3 combines with J gene TRBJ1-1; D not certain. The CDR3 runs to 13 residues. The V end lost 2 bases, the J end lost 3 bases, and 7 bases lay between the germline ends. Germline V gene sequence: CDR1 ENHRY, CDR2 SYGVKD. CDR3 loop: CAISEESHTEAFF. Written as DNA, the CDR3 is TGTGCCATCAGTGAGGAGAGCCACACTGAAGCTTTCTTT.

DNA of the CDR3: TGTGCCAGTGAGGGGGGGCCTGGCACAGATACGCAGTATTTT. Protein sequence: CASEGGPGTDTQYF. The genes are TRBV4-2 and TRBJ2-3, with a tentative D call TRBD2 (7 bases). The CDR3 covers 14 residues. Trimming pared 9 bases from V and 1 base from J, leaving 14 bases between. Per germline, CDR1 LGHNA and CDR2 YNFKEQ.

The chain is built from TRBV7-2 and TRBJ2-1; perhaps TRBD1 as D (6 bases). CDR1 is SGHTA and CDR2 is FQGNSA in the germline V gene. V was pared by 5 bases and J by 2 bases, with 10 bases between. The CDR3 covers 14 residues. The CDR3 bases are TGTGCCAGCAGCACGGGGACACCCTACAATGAGCAGTTCTTC. Its translation: CASSTGTPYNEQFF. Full variable domain (remainder filled in from reference TRBV7-2 and TRBJ2-1): GAGVSQSPSNKVTEKGKDVELRCDPISGHTALYWYRQSLGQGLEFLIYFQGNSAPDKSGLPSDRFSAERTGGSVSTLTIQRTQQEDSAVYLCASSTGTPYNEQFFGPGTRLTVL.

In nucleotides, the CDR3 is TGTGCCCCCGGCGGGGTAAGGAGCGGGTTGCCTTCAAACGAGCAGTACGTC. Translated: CAPGGVRSGLPSNEQYV. The rearrangement uses TRBV5-3 and TRBJ2-7; D might be TRBD2 (6 bases). TRBV5-3 is an ORF; its function is uncertain. The V and J ends lost 10 bases and 5 bases respectively, with 31 bases between them. The CDR3 covers 17 residues.

This clone was recorded at least ten times. The CDR3: CAISEGSVTEAFF. CDR3 nucleotide sequence: TGTGCCATCTCGGAGGGATCGGTCACTGAAGCTTTCTTT. This rearrangement joins TRBV10-3 to TRBJ1-1, with D hard to call. CDR1 and CDR2 (germline): ENHRY, SYGVKD. Trimming stripped 8 bases from V and 4 bases from J, with 14 bases between. The CDR3 covers 13 residues.

The gene calls are TRBV7-6 and TRBJ1-3; no clear D. Trimming left V 5 bases short and J 0 bases short, with 17 bases between. Germline loops: CDR1 SGHVS, CDR2 FNYEAQ. The CDR3 is made up of 17 amino acids. CDR3 in amino acids: CASSPYPREFSGNTIYF. CDR3 DNA: TGTGCCAGCAGCCCGTATCCTCGGGAGTTCTCTGGAAACACCATATATTTT.

This clone occurred a few times. V usage is TRBV6-6 and J usage is TRBJ2-7; TRBD2 matches at 8 bases. The CDR3 consists of 13 residues. Germline trimming cut 7 bases from V and 3 bases from J; bases unmatched to any gene: 5. Germline V gene lookup returns CDR1 MNHNY and CDR2 SVGAGI (reference sequence). The CDR3 bases are TGTGCCAGCACCCAGCGGGAGCGCTACGAGCAGTACTTC. Translated, it gives CASTQRERYEQYF.

This sequence joins TRBV6-5 and TRBJ1-4, with D hard to call. The germline V gene has CDR1 MNHEY and CDR2 SVGAGI. Trimming took off 8 bases at V and 8 bases at J, with 18 bases between the two ends. The CDR3 is made up of 14 amino acids. The chain's CDR3 is CASRKRAAGEKLFF. DNA of the CDR3: TGTGCCAGCCGTAAACGAGCGGCGGGCGAAAAACTGTTTTTT.